A single sample is the source of the 19 T cell receptor beta chains below, sequenced in a study of CD8+CD57+ T cells in acquired aplastic anemia. The use of genomic DNA as template underpinned the TCR beta VDJ and CDR3 profiling. MiXCR, run by TCRdb on the reads, gives a single entry per CDR3 protein. The sample holds 180,000 or so distinct CDR3 sequences, less than 60% seen once. Previously, flow cytometry had revealed CD8+CD57+ cell expansion in the patients chosen for sequencing. The sequencing sample was made of sorted CD4+, CD8+, or CD8+CD57+ T cells (not recorded which) from PBMCs. These receptors were collected from a human donor with aplastic anemia.

This clonotype was seen ten or more times. The chain carries TRBV25-1 and TRBJ1-2; TRBD1 agrees at 8 bases. This CDR3 has 14 amino acids. Germline CDR1 and CDR2: MGHDK and SYGVNS. Unmatched junction bases numbered 6, after V lost 3 bases and J lost 6 bases. The CDR3 DNA reads as TGTGCCAGCAGTGACGTCGCCAGGGGGCATGGCTACACCTTC. This translates into CASSDVARGHGYTF.

This rearrangement joins TRBV5-1 to TRBJ2-5; D remains ambiguous. The CDR3 sequence is 16 residues long. V gave up 0 bases and J gave up 1 base, with 13 bases separating them. CDR1 and CDR2 (germline): SGHRS, YFSETQ. CDR3 sequence reads: CASSLEKREFQETQYF. CDR3 bases: TGCGCCAGCAGCTTGGAAAAAAGGGAATTCCAAGAGACCCAGTACTTC.

The sample holds many counts of this clonotype. The chain recombines TRBV25-1 with TRBJ1-2; D not resolved. The CDR3 runs 15 residues. Germline lookup yields CDR1 MGHDK and CDR2 SYGVNS. Trimming cost V 3 bases and J 8 bases, with 19 bases left between them. In DNA form, the CDR3 reads TGTGCCAGCAGTGAGACCGGGTCTAGGAGGGAGGGCTACACCTTC. Protein: CASSETGSRREGYTF.

The chain couples TRBV10-2 to TRBJ2-1, with 7 bases identical to TRBD2. The V gene's germline CDR1 is WSHSY and CDR2 SAAADI. The CDR3 is made up of 14 amino acids. Trimming cost V 6 bases and J 2 bases; bases outside gene matches: 4. The chain's CDR3 is CASRRGWTYNEQFF. CDR3 DNA sequence: TGCGCCAGCAGGCGGGGGTGGACCTACAATGAGCAGTTCTTC.

The table lists this clonotype with a few counts. The genes are TRBV28 and TRBJ1-1, with no clear D. Between the trimmed V and J ends, which lost 2 bases and 0 bases, there was a span of 1 base. The germline CDR1 and CDR2 sequences are MDHEN and SYDVKM. This CDR3 region has 12 residues. The CDR3 spells CASSLLNTEAFF. CDR3 DNA sequence: TGTGCCAGCAGTTTACTGAACACTGAAGCTTTCTTT.

The chain is built from TRBV7-9 and TRBJ2-5; 9 nucleotides line up with TRBD1. The ends lost 3 bases at V and 5 bases at J; junction bases unmatched: 4. The CDR3 has 14 residues. CDR1 and CDR2 from the germline V gene are SEHNR and FQNEAQ (reference sequence). CDR3 loop: CASSLGQGHETQYF. CDR3 nucleotides: TGTGCCAGCAGCTTGGGACAGGGACACGAGACCCAGTACTTC.

This clonotype was observed many times. The chain employs TRBV14 and TRBJ2-7, with D possibly TRBD1 on 5 matching bases. In germline, CDR1 is SGHDN, CDR2 FVKESK. The length of the CDR3 is 14 residues. V gave up 2 bases and J gave up 4 bases, with 12 bases separating them. In nucleotides, the CDR3 is TGTGCCAGCAGCCAACCAGGGTTTCAGTACGAGCAGTACTTC. As protein: CASSQPGFQYEQYF. Complete variable domain (other parts from reference TRBV14 and TRBJ2-7): EAGVTQFPSHSVIEKGQTVTLRCDPISGHDNLYWYRRVMGKEIKFLLHFVKESKQDESGMPNNRFLAERTGGTYSTLKVQPAELEDSGVYFCASSQPGFQYEQYFGPGTRLTVT.

The chain uses TRBV7-2 and TRBJ2-6; tentative D call: TRBD2 (7 bases). The CDR3 contains 15 residues. The germline CDR1 and CDR2 sequences are SGHTA and FQGNSA. The V end was cut by 5 bases, the J end by 8 bases, with 16 bases between. In DNA, the CDR3 is TGTGCCAGCAGCCTGGGGGGGCTAGGGACCAACGTCCTGACTTTC. Translation gives CASSLGGLGTNVLTF.

Ten or more counts support this clonotype. CDR3 DNA sequence: TGCGCCAGCACTTTTACAGGATCCACTGAAGCTTTCTTT. Translation gives CASTFTGSTEAFF. The V and J genes are TRBV10-2 and TRBJ1-1; D perhaps matches TRBD1 (5 bases). This CDR3 is built from 13 residues. Germline CDR1 WSHSY, CDR2 SAAADI. V lost 7 bases and J lost 4, with 13 bases in between.

This clonotype has a single count. The V and J genes are TRBV24-1 and TRBJ2-3, with D tentatively TRBD2 (7 bases). The CDR3 loop spans 15 amino acids. Trimming stripped 7 bases from V and 4 bases from J, with 17 bases between. The V gene's germline CDR1 is KGHDR and CDR2 SFDVKD. CDR3 region: CATSEPGGGADTQYF. In DNA, the CDR3 is TGTGCCACCAGCGAACCGGGGGGCGGGGCAGATACGCAGTATTTT.

This clonotype was picked up many times. This rearrangement joins TRBV20-1 to TRBJ1-5; D not resolved. The CDR3 has 15 amino acids. Trimming pared 3 bases from V and 0 bases from J, leaving 12 bases between. CDR1 is DFQATT and CDR2 is SNEGSKA in the germline V gene (reference sequence). The CDR3 here is CSARLGTDSNQPQHF. The CDR3 DNA sequence: TGCAGTGCTAGGCTAGGAACTGATAGCAATCAGCCCCAGCATTTT.

The rearrangement links TRBV24-1 to TRBJ2-1; 11 positions match TRBD2. CDR3 length: 14 amino acids. CDR1 is KGHDR and CDR2 is SFDVKD in the germline V gene. V lost 8 bases to trimming and J lost 9 bases; unmatched junction nucleotides: 8. CDR3 DNA sequence: TGTGCCACCAAGAATAGCGGGAGGGGTGGTGAGCAGTTCTTC. Residues: CATKNSGRGGEQFF.

DNA of the CDR3: TGTGCCAGTAGTATAGGGGGAACGGGGCAGCCCCAGCATTTT. As protein: CASSIGGTGQPQHF. V and J are TRBV19 and TRBJ1-5; no firm D call. The CDR3 is 14 residues long. The germline V gene encodes CDR1 LNHDA and CDR2 SQIVND (reference sequence). The V gene lost 1 base and the J gene lost 7 bases, with 11 bases spanning the gap.

The chain is built from TRBV20-1 and TRBJ1-4; the D gene is possibly TRBD1 (5 bases). The V gene's germline CDR1 is DFQATT and CDR2 SNEGSKA (reference sequence). CDR3 length: 13 residues. Trimming removed 7 bases at V and 4 bases at J, with 13 bases between. The CDR3 is CSVPGRNNEKLFF. CDR3 sequence (DNA): TGCAGTGTCCCGGGACGGAATAATGAAAAACTGTTTTTT.

This clonotype was counted a few times. Being one base from a much bigger clone, this may be a read error. This chain uses TRBV29-1 with TRBJ2-5; 9 bases agree with TRBD1. Germline V gene sequence: CDR1 SQVTM, CDR2 ANQGSEA. The CDR3 runs to 13 residues. Losses at the gene ends were 5 bases for V and 4 bases for J; bases not matched to a gene: 5. In DNA form, the CDR3 reads TGCAGCGTTTCCGGGACAGGGAGAGAGACCCAGTACTTC. Its translation is CSVSGTGRETQYF.

Here the CDR3 DNA reads TGTGCCACCAGCAGAGGGCGACCTCCCGATACGCAGTATTTT. Amino acid sequence: CATSRGRPPDTQYF. The chain recombines TRBV15 with TRBJ2-3, with D hard to call. CDR3 length: 14 amino acids. V was clipped by 1 base and J by 6 bases, with 11 bases between them. Germline CDR1 and CDR2: LNHNV and YYDKDF (reference sequence).

In regard to this clonotype: A read error may explain this, as a much larger clone is one base away. The CDR3 here is CASSLSQVNRNQPQHF. Written as DNA, the CDR3 is TGTGCCAGCAGCTTGAGCCAGGTTAATAGGAATCAGCCCCAGCATTTT. This chain joins TRBV5-5 and TRBJ1-5; unclear D gene. CDR3 length: 16 residues. The V gene's germline CDR1 is SGHKS and CDR2 YYEKEE (reference sequence). With 1 base removed from V and 4 bases from J, the gap between germline ends came to 15 bases.

This chain joins TRBV7-9 and TRBJ1-2, with D tentatively TRBD1 (5 bases). Germline CDR1 is SEHNR and CDR2 is FQNEAQ (reference sequence). This CDR3 has 13 amino acids. The germline V and J ends were trimmed by 1 base and 6 bases, with 9 bases remaining between them. CDR3 protein: CASSLEGTDGYTF. In nucleotides, the CDR3 is TGTGCCAGCAGCTTAGAGGGGACGGATGGCTACACCTTC.

Written as DNA, the CDR3 is TGTGCCAGCAGTCGGGCGGAAAACATTCAGTACTTC. Translating it yields CASSRAENIQYF. The genes are TRBV25-1 and TRBJ2-4, with no clear D. The CDR3 runs to 12 residues. The ends were cut back, 5 bases at V and 5 bases at J, with 7 bases in the middle. Germline V lookup: CDR1 MGHDK, CDR2 SYGVNS.